A single sample is the source of the 5 T cell receptor beta chains below, sequenced in a study of post-analysis software for immune sequencing data. Study-wide points: When patients were compared with controls, a handful of TRBV segments were more frequent, TRBV5-6, TRBV5-1 and TRBV20-1 among them.

TCR beta libraries were prepared from cDNA with unique molecular identifiers. TCRdb re-called the PCR reads with MiXCR, one entry per CDR3 protein. The data hold about 570,000 distinct CDR3 sequences, with around 31% observed a single time. No cognate antigen is known for these TCRs. The sample was blood. The receptors originated from a girl aged 2-17 years with multiple sclerosis.

This clonotype has just a few counts. This chain links TRBV5-1 with TRBJ2-2, with D possibly being TRBD1 (6 bases). V lost 0 bases, J lost 1 base, and 10 bases lay in between. Germline lookup yields CDR1 SGHRS and CDR2 YFSETQ. The CDR3 length is 16 residues. The chain's CDR3 is CASSLEGGLNTGELFF. In nucleotides, the CDR3 is TGCGCCAGCAGCTTGGAAGGGGGATTGAACACCGGGGAGCTGTTTTTT.

This clonotype showed up many times. The junction departs from the called germline gene at one end, perhaps through a read error. The rearrangement links TRBV7-2 to TRBJ2-7; TRBD2 agrees at 7 bases. The germline CDR1 and CDR2 sequences are SGHTA and FQGNSA. This CDR3 has 14 amino acids. The CDR3 sequence: CASSLGLAAYEQYF. CDR3 bases: TGCGCCAGCAGCTTGGGGCTAGCGGCCTACGAGCAGTACTTC.

The rearrangement uses TRBV28 and TRBJ1-2; TRBD1 agrees at 7 bases. The CDR3 loop spans 14 amino acids. Germline assignment: CDR1 MDHEN and CDR2 SYDVKM. The junction had 8 bases not matched to a gene; V was cut back by 5 bases and J by 5 bases. The CDR3 region has the DNA TGTGCCAGCAGTAAGCAGGGGGGTTGGTATGGCTACACCTTC. It codes for CASSKQGGWYGYTF.

The rearrangement joins TRBV27 to TRBJ2-7; tentatively, D is TRBD2 (6 bases). The CDR3 runs to 15 residues. V lost 3 bases and J 2 bases, leaving 14 bases between the germline ends. Germline lookup yields CDR1 MNHEY and CDR2 SMNVEV (reference sequence). CDR3: CASSLGGGGTYEQYF. DNA for the CDR3: TGTGCCAGCAGTTTGGGAGGTGGAGGGACCTACGAGCAGTACTTC.

The chain has TRBV25-1 and TRBJ1-2; D unclear. V dropped 4 bases and J dropped 5 bases, with 11 bases sitting between them. The germline gives CDR1 MGHDK, CDR2 SYGVNS. This CDR3 region has 13 residues. CDR3 DNA sequence: TGTGCCAGCAGTGTGGAAGGGCGATATGGCTACACCTTC. This gives the protein CASSVEGRYGYTF.